This TCR beta chain was observed in a study of blood T cell repertoires in COVID-19. About the study: Whether acute or convalescent, the COVID-19 samples came from the United States, Italy and Spain.

The data were produced by immunoSEQ multiplex PCR, yet TCRdb's version contains in-frame clones alone and is incomplete. This sample has tens of thousands of clones, with about 87% found just once. CDR1 and CDR2 from the germline V gene are MRHNA and SNTAGT. V was cut by 0 bases and J by 3 bases, with 23 bases left in between. The CDR3 has 19 amino acids. This TCR was recovered from a man of 80 years or more with active or convalescent COVID-19. Sequencing was done on a sample of peripheral blood. The chain links TRBV6-4 to TRBJ1-2; D is perhaps TRBD1 (6 bases). CDR3 amino acids: CASSDSQNRFEGVDYGYTF. The CDR3 DNA follows: TGTGCCAGCAGTGACTCACAAAATCGATTCGAGGGGGTTGACTATGGCTACACCTTC.